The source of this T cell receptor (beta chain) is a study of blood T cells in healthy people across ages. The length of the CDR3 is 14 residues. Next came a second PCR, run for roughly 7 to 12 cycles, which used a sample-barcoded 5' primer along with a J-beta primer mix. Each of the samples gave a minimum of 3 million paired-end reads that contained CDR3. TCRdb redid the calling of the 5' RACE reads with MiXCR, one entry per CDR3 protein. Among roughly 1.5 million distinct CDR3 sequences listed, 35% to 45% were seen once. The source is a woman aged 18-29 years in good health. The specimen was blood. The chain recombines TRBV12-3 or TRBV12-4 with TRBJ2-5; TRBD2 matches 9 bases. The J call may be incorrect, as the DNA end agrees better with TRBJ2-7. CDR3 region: CASSRLAVAREQYF. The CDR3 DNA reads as TGTGCCAGCAGTCGACTAGCGGTGGCCCGCGAGCAGTACTTC.